This T cell receptor (beta chain) was documented in a study of vaccination effects on CD4 cells after COVID-19. Study-level background: After expansion with viral peptide pools in the ViraFEST assay, antigen-specific CD4+ T cells were sequenced. Participants each got two BNT162b2 or mRNA-1273 vaccine doses. Study-level results: Just 1 of 255 vaccine-induced clones in healthy recipients was cross-reactive. The study, lacking early post-infection timepoints, had few convalescent patients.

Assay: immunoSEQ multiplex PCR; the TCRdb copy retains only in-frame clones and omits some. The repertoire holds almost 40,000 clones, with 82% as singletons. Scientists isolated CD4+ T cells after a roughly nine-day culture period ended. About this clone: Its specificity is not known.

The clonotype originates from a human donor who received a COVID-19 vaccine. Sequences were derived from CD4+ T cells from PBMCs cultured without peptide, sampled before COVID-19 vaccination.

This CDR3 reads CASSILGAGRLNTEAFF. CDR3 sequence (DNA): TGTGCCAGTAGTATACTAGGGGCCGGCCGTCTGAACACTGAAGCTTTCTTT. The chain is built from TRBV19 and TRBJ1-1; tentative D call: TRBD1 (5 bases). Deletions cut 2 bases from V and 0 bases from J, with 16 bases between. The CDR3 has 17 residues. CDR1 and CDR2 (germline): LNHDA, SQIVND (reference sequence).